This TCR beta chain comes out of a study of shared clonotypes between healthy human individuals. This CDR3 is 15 amino acids long. Germline CDR1 and CDR2: SQVTM and ANQGSEA. Trimming at V came to 6 bases and at J to 3 bases, leaving 10 bases not matched to a gene. The unsorted samples took tens of millions of PBMCs to get genomic DNA. Bulk PBMC genomic DNA spanned ten immunoSEQ deep plates. The repertoire was sequenced with immunoSEQ multiplex PCR; TCRdb's copy has only in-frame clones and lacks some. Of hundreds of thousands of clones listed, roughly four fifths are singletons. The chain has TRBV29-1 and TRBJ2-1; 8 bases are shared with TRBD2. The sequence was obtained from a woman between 40 and 50 years old in good health. Some clones in this sample may be carry-over from other donors' samples. The sequencing input was PBMCs. CDR3 DNA sequence: TGCAGCGTGGCAGGGGCGGGAGGATTCTACAATGAGCAGTTCTTC. Encoded protein: CSVAGAGGFYNEQFF.